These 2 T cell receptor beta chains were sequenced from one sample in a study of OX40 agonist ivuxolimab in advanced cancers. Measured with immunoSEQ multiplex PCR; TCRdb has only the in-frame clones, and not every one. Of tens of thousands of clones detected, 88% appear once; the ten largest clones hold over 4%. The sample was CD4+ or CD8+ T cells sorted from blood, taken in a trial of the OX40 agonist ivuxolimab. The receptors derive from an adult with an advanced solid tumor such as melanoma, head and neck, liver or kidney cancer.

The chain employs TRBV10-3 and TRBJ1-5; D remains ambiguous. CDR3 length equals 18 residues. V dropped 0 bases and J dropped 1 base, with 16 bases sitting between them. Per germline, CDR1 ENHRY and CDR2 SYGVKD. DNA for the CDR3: TGTGCCATCAGTGAGTCGAGATCGATGGGCACGAGCAATCAGCCCCAGCATTTT. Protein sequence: CAISESRSMGTSNQPQHF.

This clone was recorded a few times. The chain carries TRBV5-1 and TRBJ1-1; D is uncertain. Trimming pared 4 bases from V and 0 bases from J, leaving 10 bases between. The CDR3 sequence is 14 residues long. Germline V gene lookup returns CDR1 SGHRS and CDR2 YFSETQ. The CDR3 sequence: CASSPENMNTEAFF. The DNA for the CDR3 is TGCGCCAGCAGCCCTGAGAACATGAACACTGAAGCTTTCTTT.